These 28 T cell receptor beta chains came from one sample sequenced in a study of T cells in Graves' hyperthyroidism and ophthalmopathy (dated by TCRdb to between 2019 and 2020). The library came from multiplex PCR. Sequencing relied on an Illumina HiSeq 2000. Amplification of TCR beta CDR3 regions was carried out from RNA transcripts. For the first round of RT-PCR on the TCR CDR3, the HTBI primer set was used together with the Qiagen OneStep RT-PCR kit. TCRdb applied fastp at Q25 and MiXCR to the public reads, then kept only in-frame beta chains. Each entry merges the rows of one CDR3 protein and shows their most common DNA and genes. The sample table contains about 720,000 distinct CDR3 sequences; only one count was recorded for roughly 15% of them. Of the sample, roughly 8% is held by the ten largest clones. Sequences were obtained from blood. The receptor source for this set is a man between 18 and 35 years old with Graves' hyperthyroidism.

This clonotype was seen many times. The chain joins TRBV20-1 to TRBJ2-7; weak D call: TRBD1 (6 bases). The CDR3 consists of 11 residues. Trimming removed 5 bases from V and 9 bases from J, with 14 bases in between. Germline V CDR1 and CDR2: DFQATT, SNEGSKA (reference sequence). CDR3 amino acids: CSAGSGVPQYF. The CDR3 DNA sequence: TGCAGTGCTGGGTCAGGGGTTCCGCAGTACTTC.

In this sample, this clonotype turned up many times. The J gene is TRBJ2-7, the V gene TRBV3-1; 7 nucleotides match TRBD1. Germline lookup yields CDR1 LGHDT and CDR2 YNNKEL (reference sequence). After removal of 2 bases from V and 2 bases from J, the junction contained 3 bases not matched to a gene. This CDR3 has 14 amino acids. DNA of the CDR3: TGTGCCAGCAGCCAACCCCAGGGGGCCTACGAGCAGTACTTC. This codes for CASSQPQGAYEQYF.

This clonotype was seen repeatedly, ten times or more. This chain joins TRBV12-3 or TRBV12-4 and TRBJ1-4; perhaps TRBD1 as D (6 bases). There are 16 residues in the CDR3. V lost 6 bases, J lost 1 base, and 15 bases lay in between. The CDR3 DNA follows: TGTGCCAGCAGCACTAACAGGGTTAGAACTAATGAAAAACTGTTTTTT. Its protein is CASSTNRVRTNEKLFF.

This clonotype was counted many times. The rearrangement joins TRBV11-2 to TRBJ2-1, with D tentatively TRBD1 (5 bases). Deletions cut 6 bases from V and 9 bases from J, with 15 bases between. This CDR3 contains 13 residues. Germline V gene data show CDR1 as SGHAT and CDR2 as FQNNGV. The CDR3, as DNA: TGTGCCAGCAGAGGGGCTCGTGAGAGTGAGCAGTTCTTC. Amino acid sequence: CASRGARESEQFF.

The V gene is TRBV27, the J gene TRBJ2-7; D might be TRBD2 (5 bases). CDR3 length: 15 amino acids. V was clipped by 3 bases and J by 5 bases, with 17 bases between them. Germline assignment: CDR1 MNHEY and CDR2 SMNVEV (reference sequence). CDR3 DNA sequence: TGTGCCAGCAGTTTGTTGTTCGCGTCGAGGGACGAGCAGTACTTC. Translation: CASSLLFASRDEQYF.

This CDR3 is CATSDPTLAGALDTQYF. The CDR3 bases are TGTGCCACCAGTGATCCTACCCTAGCGGGAGCGTTGGATACGCAGTATTTT. The V and J genes are TRBV24-1 and TRBJ2-3; 10 bases are shared with TRBD2. This CDR3 has 17 amino acids. CDR1 and CDR2 (germline): KGHDR, SFDVKD. The trim removed 3 bases at V and 6 bases at J, leaving 11 bases unmatched.

The CDR3 DNA reads as TGCAGTGCTTTTGACCTAGCGGCCTCCAAAAACATTCAGTACTTC. It encodes CSAFDLAASKNIQYF. The chain links TRBV20-1 to TRBJ2-4; 7 nucleotides agree with TRBD2. CDR3 length equals 15 residues. Trimming took 5 bases from V and 2 from J; bases not matched to a gene: 9. Per the germline V gene, CDR1 is DFQATT and CDR2 is SNEGSKA (reference sequence).

This clonotype was observed a few times. The chain combines TRBV5-5 with TRBJ1-2; 8 nucleotides align to TRBD1. CDR1 and CDR2 (germline): SGHKS, YYEKEE (reference sequence). Trimming removed 0 bases from V and 2 bases from J; junction bases left unmatched: 6. The CDR3 loop spans 16 amino acids. CDR3 bases: TGTGCCAGCAGCTTGGATTTGCGGGACAGGAACTATGGCTACACCTTC. Its translation: CASSLDLRDRNYGYTF.

In its sample, this clonotype was seen a few times. The chain employs TRBV28 and TRBJ2-7; D is uncertain. Between the trimmed V and J ends, which lost 2 bases and 2 bases, there was a span of 10 bases. Germline assignment: CDR1 MDHEN and CDR2 SYDVKM. The CDR3 spans 14 residues. The CDR3 here is CASSLRLFPYEQYF. For the CDR3, the DNA is TGTGCCAGCAGTTTACGCCTCTTTCCCTACGAGCAGTACTTC.

This chain joins TRBV5-1 and TRBJ1-2, with TRBD1 matching 7 bases. V was pared by 4 bases and J by 3 bases, with 12 bases of the junction left unmatched. Germline-derived CDR1 and CDR2 are SGHRS and YFSETQ. The CDR3 is 16 residues long. CDR3 sequence (DNA): TGCGCCAGCAGCCCAAACTACAGGGGAGGAGACTATGGCTACACCTTC. This encodes CASSPNYRGGDYGYTF.

The chain has TRBV27 and TRBJ2-1; the D is unclear. The length of the CDR3 is 14 residues. V was clipped by 9 bases and J by 2 bases, with 14 bases between them. CDR1 is MNHEY, CDR2 SMNVEV, per germline (reference sequence). The CDR3 sequence is CASSNDRTYNEQFF. The CDR3 nucleotides are TGTGCCAGTAGTAACGACCGGACCTACAATGAGCAGTTCTTC.

This clonotype has only a few counts. The CDR3 reads CASRASMSYEQYF. The CDR3 DNA reads as TGTGCCAGCAGGGCTAGCATGTCCTACGAGCAGTACTTC. This chain uses TRBV7-2 with TRBJ2-7; possibly TRBD2 for D (5 bases). Germline V lookup: CDR1 SGHTA, CDR2 FQGNSA. CDR3 size: 13 residues. The ends were cut back, 6 bases at V and 1 base at J, with 10 bases in the middle.

This clonotype has ten or more counts. The V gene is TRBV11-2, the J gene TRBJ1-2; 9 bases align to TRBD1. The CDR3 is made up of 13 amino acids. The germline V gene encodes CDR1 SGHAT and CDR2 FQNNGV. The trim removed 3 bases at V and 6 bases at J, leaving 2 bases unmatched. CDR3 sequence (DNA): TGTGCCAGCAGCTTGACAGGGGGTGATGGCTACACCTTC. Its protein product is CASSLTGGDGYTF.

The chain joins TRBV4-2 to TRBJ2-1; the D gene is possibly TRBD1 (5 bases). The germline V gene has CDR1 LGHNA and CDR2 YNFKEQ. The CDR3 has 18 amino acids. The V end lost 1 base, the J end lost 4 bases, and 20 bases lay between the germline ends. The CDR3 loop is CASSQGQGTRLLYNEQFF. The CDR3 DNA reads TGTGCCAGCAGCCAAGGTCAGGGTACTCGCCTTTTGTACAATGAGCAGTTCTTC.

This clonotype appeared a few times. The chain has TRBV7-3 and TRBJ2-2, with D hard to call. The CDR3 totals 13 residues. CDR1 and CDR2 (germline): SGHTA, FQGTGA. Between the trimmed V and J ends, which lost 3 bases and 4 bases, there was a span of 6 bases. This CDR3 is CASSFDGTGELFF. CDR3 sequence (DNA): TGTGCCAGCAGCTTCGACGGCACCGGGGAGCTGTTTTTT.

At least ten counts were recorded for this clonotype. This chain joins TRBV20-1 and TRBJ2-7; 13 bases map to TRBD2. Trimming cost V 3 bases and J 0 bases; bases outside gene matches: 5. The CDR3 loop spans 16 amino acids. The germline CDR1 and CDR2 sequences are DFQATT and SNEGSKA (reference sequence). DNA for the CDR3: TGCAGTGCTAGGGGGACTAGCGGGATTAGCTCCTACGAGCAGTACTTC. Encoded protein: CSARGTSGISSYEQYF.

This clonotype was picked up a small number of times. The CDR3 reads CASSFPGTTYGYTF. CDR3 DNA sequence: TGTGCCAGCAGTTTCCCCGGGACAACCTATGGCTACACCTTC. The chain couples TRBV28 to TRBJ1-2, with D perhaps matching TRBD1 (6 bases). CDR3 length: 14 residues. The V end was cut by 3 bases, the J end by 4 bases, with 12 bases between. Germline lookup yields CDR1 MDHEN and CDR2 SYDVKM.

The rearrangement joins TRBV20-1 to TRBJ2-1, with 13 bases fitting TRBD2. Germline CDR1 is DFQATT and CDR2 is SNEGSKA (reference sequence). The ends lost 3 bases at V and 9 bases at J; junction bases unmatched: 5. The CDR3 contains 14 residues. The CDR3 DNA is TGCAGTGCTAGGACTAGCGGGAGGTTCAGTGAGCAGTTCTTC. Its translation is CSARTSGRFSEQFF.

This clonotype was counted many times. The V gene is TRBV28, the J gene TRBJ1-1, with D unclear. CDR1 MDHEN and CDR2 SYDVKM come from the germline V gene. V lost 5 bases, J lost 5 bases, and 18 bases lay in between. This CDR3 comprises 15 residues. CDR3 nucleotide sequence: TGTGCCAGCAGTCCCCCGCTTACACCGAGGACTGAAGCTTTCTTT. Protein product: CASSPPLTPRTEAFF.

This clonotype was observed many times. This chain uses TRBV6-2 or TRBV6-3 with TRBJ1-2, with 7 bases matching TRBD1. Germline values: CDR1 MNHEY, CDR2 SVGEGT. The CDR3 loop spans 11 amino acids. Trimming cost V 9 bases and J 8 bases; bases outside gene matches: 6. As DNA, the CDR3 is TGTGCCAGTTCAACAGGGGACGGCTACACCTTC. Protein sequence: CASSTGDGYTF.

This clonotype was observed many times. The chain carries TRBV7-8 and TRBJ2-5, with D unclear. The germline V gene has CDR1 SGHVS and CDR2 FQNEAQ. The CDR3 runs to 15 residues. V lost 1 base to trimming and J lost 0 bases, with 9 bases between them. CDR3 residues: CASSLGTEYQETQYF. CDR3 nucleotides: TGTGCCAGCAGCTTAGGCACAGAGTACCAAGAGACCCAGTACTTC.

This chain's CDR3 is CASSETGDQETQYF. CDR3 coding DNA: TGTGCCAGCAGTGAAACGGGAGACCAAGAGACCCAGTACTTC. The chain recombines TRBV28 with TRBJ2-5; D possibly corresponds to TRBD2 (6 bases). Trimming pared 5 bases from V and 0 bases from J, leaving 10 bases between. Germline V lookup: CDR1 MDHEN, CDR2 SYDVKM. This CDR3 has 14 residues.

The sample holds many counts of this clonotype. J is TRBJ2-1 and V is TRBV28; TRBD1 aligns across 9 bases. Germline V gene data show CDR1 as MDHEN and CDR2 as SYDVKM. The V gene end was trimmed by 9 bases and the J gene end by 6 bases; junction bases not matched to a gene: 3. This CDR3 region has 12 residues. The CDR3 spells CASATGGNEQFF. CDR3 bases: TGTGCCAGTGCGACAGGGGGCAATGAGCAGTTCTTC.

This clonotype has only a few counts. The chain couples TRBV6-1 to TRBJ2-1; perhaps TRBD2 as D (7 bases). This CDR3 spans 16 amino acids. Trimming left V 8 bases short and J 1 base short, with 18 bases between. Germline V gene data show CDR1 as MNHNS and CDR2 as SASEGT. CDR3 sequence (DNA): TGTGCCAGCCGTCGGGGGGCCTTAACTTCCTACAATGAGCAGTTCTTC. Encoded protein: CASRRGALTSYNEQFF.

This clonotype has a count of ten or more. Here the CDR3 reads CASSQDAGTGGYNEQFF. The CDR3 DNA is TGCGCCAGCAGCCAAGATGCAGGGACAGGGGGCTACAATGAGCAGTTCTTC. This chain connects TRBV4-3 to TRBJ2-1; 11 bases fit TRBD1. The CDR3 spans 17 residues. Germline V lookup: CDR1 LGHNA, CDR2 YSLEER. With V trimmed by 0 bases and J by 3 bases, 4 bases remained unmatched.

This clonotype showed up just a few times. This may come from a read error, since a much larger clone is one base off. J is TRBJ2-1 and V is TRBV25-1; TRBD2 agrees at 8 bases. Germline CDR1 and CDR2: MGHDK and SYGVNS. The CDR3 totals 15 residues. V lost 4 bases and J lost 5; bases outside the gene matches: 7. CDR3 amino acids: CASSGGPAGDNEQFF. CDR3 bases: TGTGCCAGCAGTGGGGGACCAGCGGGAGACAATGAGCAGTTCTTC.

The chain carries TRBV7-9 and TRBJ2-2; 13 bases fit TRBD2. Germline assignment: CDR1 SEHNR and CDR2 FQNEAQ (reference sequence). Trimming removed 6 bases from V and 6 bases from J; junction bases left unmatched: 7. The CDR3 spans 16 residues. CDR3: CASSYGTSGKAGELFF. The CDR3 coding sequence is TGTGCCAGCAGTTATGGGACTAGCGGGAAGGCCGGGGAGCTGTTTTTT. Using reference TRBV7-9 and TRBJ2-2 for the parts outside the CDR3, the full variable domain is DTGVSQNPRHKITKRGQNVTFRCDPISEHNRLYWYRQTLGQGPEFLTYFQNEAQLEKSRLLSDRFSAERPKGSFSTLEIQRTEQGDSAMYLCASSYGTSGKAGELFFGEGSRLTVL.

This clonotype showed up just a few times. The chain has TRBV29-1 and TRBJ2-7; a possible D gene is TRBD1 (5 bases). V lost 5 bases and J 5 bases, leaving 16 bases between the germline ends. The CDR3 runs to 13 residues. The germline gives CDR1 SQVTM, CDR2 ANQGSEA. Written as DNA, the CDR3 is TGCAGCGTTTCCCAGGGCCTATACGACGAGCAGTACTTC. Its translation is CSVSQGLYDEQYF.